This entry features one TCR beta chain sequence. The antigen remains undetermined. Clones were sequenced by immunoSEQ multiplex PCR, and TCRdb holds only the in-frame ones, with some missing. The sample consists of 25,000 to 35,000 clones, roughly two thirds of them appearing once. This sample is drawn from a study of PD-1 blockade in classical Hodgkin lymphoma. Relapse after autologous stem cell transplantation occurred in every patient, and brentuximab vedotin exposure varied. Trimming at V came to 4 bases and at J to 2 bases, leaving 2 bases not matched to a gene. The CDR3 extends over 14 amino acids. CDR1 is MNHEY and CDR2 is SVGAGI in the germline V gene. Findings and limits, study-wide: Undefined causes, possibly disease activity or prior therapy, underlie the repertoire differences. Compared with healthy donors, newly diagnosed patients reportedly showed lower baseline TCR diversity. Excluded were patients who started nivolumab under 1 year after ASCT, a group that had lower diversity.

The TCR sequence derives from a human donor with classical Hodgkin lymphoma. This sequence joins TRBV6-5 and TRBJ1-1; 9 bases agree with TRBD1. The source material was peripheral blood mononuclear cells (PBMCs), sampled before the second cycle of nivolumab. The CDR3 sequence: CASSLQGANTEAFF. The DNA of the CDR3 is TGTGCCAGCAGTTTACAGGGGGCCAACACTGAAGCTTTCTTT.